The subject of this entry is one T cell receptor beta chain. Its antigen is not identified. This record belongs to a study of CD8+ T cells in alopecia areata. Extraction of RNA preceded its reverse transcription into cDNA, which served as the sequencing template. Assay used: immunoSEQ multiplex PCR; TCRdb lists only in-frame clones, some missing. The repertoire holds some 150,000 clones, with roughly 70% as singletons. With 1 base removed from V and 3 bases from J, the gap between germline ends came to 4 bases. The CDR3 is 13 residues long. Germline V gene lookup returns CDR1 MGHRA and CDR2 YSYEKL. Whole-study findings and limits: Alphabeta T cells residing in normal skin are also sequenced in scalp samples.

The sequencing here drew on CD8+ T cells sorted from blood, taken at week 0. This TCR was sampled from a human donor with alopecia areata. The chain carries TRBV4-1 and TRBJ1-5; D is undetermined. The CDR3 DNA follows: TGCGCCAGCAGCCAAGGTATCAATCAGCCCCAGCATTTT. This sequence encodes CASSQGINQPQHF.